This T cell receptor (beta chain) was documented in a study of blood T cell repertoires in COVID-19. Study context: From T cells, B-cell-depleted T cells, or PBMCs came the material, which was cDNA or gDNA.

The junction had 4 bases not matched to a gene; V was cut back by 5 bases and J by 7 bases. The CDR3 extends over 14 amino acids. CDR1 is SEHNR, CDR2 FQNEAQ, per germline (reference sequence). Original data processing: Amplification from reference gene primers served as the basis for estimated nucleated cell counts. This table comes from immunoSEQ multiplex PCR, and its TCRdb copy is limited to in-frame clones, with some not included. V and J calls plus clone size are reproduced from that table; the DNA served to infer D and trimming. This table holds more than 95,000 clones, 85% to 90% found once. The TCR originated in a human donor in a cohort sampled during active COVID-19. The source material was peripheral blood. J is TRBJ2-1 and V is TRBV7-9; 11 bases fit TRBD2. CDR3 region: CASSPGLAVNEQFF. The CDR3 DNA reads TGTGCCAGCAGCCCGGGACTAGCGGTTAATGAGCAGTTCTTC.